The next 7 T cell receptor beta chains were all read from a single sample in a study of cytomegalovirus exposure and HLA in healthy donors. The PCR used 60 Vbeta and 13 Jbeta primers. Method: immunoSEQ multiplex PCR; TCRdb's copy keeps in-frame clones and lacks some. The sample lists approximately 59,000 clones, approximately 74% occurring once. Sequencing was performed on PBMCs. The receptors come from a man aged 35 to 55 in good health and CMV-seropositive.

The gene calls are TRBV27 and TRBJ1-5; 8 bases line up with TRBD1. After removal of 3 bases from V and 6 bases from J, the junction contained 7 bases not matched to a gene. The CDR3 consists of 15 residues. CDR1 MNHEY and CDR2 SMNVEV come from the germline V gene (reference sequence). CDR3 nucleotide sequence: TGTGCCAGCAGTTTGGGAACAGGGGGGGTTCAGCCCCAGCATTTT. Translated, it gives CASSLGTGGVQPQHF.

This chain joins TRBV6-6 and TRBJ2-7; TRBD1 aligns across 10 bases. Trimming took 6 bases from V and 2 from J; bases not matched to a gene: 10. There are 16 residues in the CDR3. Germline CDR1 reads MNHNY; CDR2 reads SVGAGI (reference sequence). The CDR3 DNA is TGTGCCAGCAGCGACCAGGACAGGGGGGCAGCCTACGAGCAGTACTTC. Protein: CASSDQDRGAAYEQYF.

V usage is TRBV5-8 and J usage is TRBJ2-5; no clear D gene. The CDR3 contains 15 residues. Germline CDR1 reads SGHTS; CDR2 reads YDEGEE. Trimming cost V 0 bases and J 5 bases, with 14 bases left between them. CDR3 bases: TGTGCCAGCAGCTTGGTAGCTGGGTATGGGGAGACCCAGTACTTC. It encodes CASSLVAGYGETQYF.

The V call is TRBV5-1, the J call TRBJ2-1; 8 bases line up with TRBD2. This CDR3 comprises 16 residues. Looked up from germline, CDR1 is SGHRS and CDR2 is YFSETQ. Germline trimming cut 4 bases from V and 2 bases from J; bases unmatched to any gene: 8. CDR3 in DNA: TGCGCCAGCAGCGCTGGAGCGGGAGTCGCCTACAATGAGCAGTTCTTC. This encodes CASSAGAGVAYNEQFF.

This chain joins TRBV2 and TRBJ1-1; D not resolved. Germline lookup yields CDR1 SNHLY and CDR2 FYNNEI. The CDR3 length is 11 residues. With 3 bases removed from V and 10 bases from J, the gap between germline ends came to 9 bases. CDR3 DNA: TGTGCCAGCAGTGAGTCCCGGGTAGCTTTCTTT. Translating gives CASSESRVAFF.

The V gene is TRBV11-2, the J gene TRBJ2-1; TRBD2 agrees at 11 bases. Losses at the gene ends were 5 bases for V and 6 bases for J; bases not matched to a gene: 9. CDR1 and CDR2 from the germline V gene are SGHAT and FQNNGV. The CDR3 loop spans 16 amino acids. This CDR3 is CASSHTSGSSSNEQFF. The CDR3 nucleotides are TGTGCCAGCAGCCATACTAGCGGGAGTTCCAGCAATGAGCAGTTCTTC.

This chain links TRBV11-2 with TRBJ2-5, with 9 bases aligning to TRBD1. This CDR3 comprises 15 residues. V lost 8 bases and J lost 4; bases outside the gene matches: 11. Per the germline V gene, CDR1 is SGHAT and CDR2 is FQNNGV. DNA for the CDR3: TGTGCCAGCCACCGTGGGACAGGGAGAGGAGAGACCCAGTACTTC. It is translated as CASHRGTGRGETQYF.